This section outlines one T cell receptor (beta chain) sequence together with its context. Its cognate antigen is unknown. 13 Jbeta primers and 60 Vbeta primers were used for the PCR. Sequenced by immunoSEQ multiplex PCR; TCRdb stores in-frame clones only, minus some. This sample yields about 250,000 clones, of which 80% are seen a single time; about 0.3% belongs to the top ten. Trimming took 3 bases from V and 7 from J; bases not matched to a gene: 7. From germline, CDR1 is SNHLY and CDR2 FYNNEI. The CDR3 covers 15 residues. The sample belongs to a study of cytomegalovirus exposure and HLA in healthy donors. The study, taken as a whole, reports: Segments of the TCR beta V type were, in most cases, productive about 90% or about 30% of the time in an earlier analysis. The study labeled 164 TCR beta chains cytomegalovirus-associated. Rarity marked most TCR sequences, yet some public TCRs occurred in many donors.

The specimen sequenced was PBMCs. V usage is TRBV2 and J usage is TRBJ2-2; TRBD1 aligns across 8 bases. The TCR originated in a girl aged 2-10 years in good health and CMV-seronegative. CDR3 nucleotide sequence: TGTGCCAGCAGTGAGAGCAGGGGGCGAAGCGGGGAGCTGTTTTTT. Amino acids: CASSESRGRSGELFF. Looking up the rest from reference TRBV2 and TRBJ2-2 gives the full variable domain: EPEVTQTPSHQVTQMGQEVILRCVPISNHLYFYWYRQILGQKVEFLVSFYNNEISEKSEIFDDQFSVERPDGSNFTLKIRSTKLEDSAMYFCASSESRGRSGELFFGEGSRLTVL.